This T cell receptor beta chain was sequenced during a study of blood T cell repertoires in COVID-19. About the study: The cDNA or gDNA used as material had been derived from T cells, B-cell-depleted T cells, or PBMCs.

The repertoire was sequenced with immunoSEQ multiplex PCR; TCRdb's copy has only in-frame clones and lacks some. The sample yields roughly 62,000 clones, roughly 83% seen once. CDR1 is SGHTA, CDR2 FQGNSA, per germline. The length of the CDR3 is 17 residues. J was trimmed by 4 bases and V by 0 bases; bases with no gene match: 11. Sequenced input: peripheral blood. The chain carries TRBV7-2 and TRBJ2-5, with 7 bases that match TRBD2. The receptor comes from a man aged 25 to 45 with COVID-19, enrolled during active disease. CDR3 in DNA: TGTGCCAGCAGCTTAGCGGGTGTGGGAGGGTCGATAGAGACCCAGTACTTC. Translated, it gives CASSLAGVGGSIETQYF.